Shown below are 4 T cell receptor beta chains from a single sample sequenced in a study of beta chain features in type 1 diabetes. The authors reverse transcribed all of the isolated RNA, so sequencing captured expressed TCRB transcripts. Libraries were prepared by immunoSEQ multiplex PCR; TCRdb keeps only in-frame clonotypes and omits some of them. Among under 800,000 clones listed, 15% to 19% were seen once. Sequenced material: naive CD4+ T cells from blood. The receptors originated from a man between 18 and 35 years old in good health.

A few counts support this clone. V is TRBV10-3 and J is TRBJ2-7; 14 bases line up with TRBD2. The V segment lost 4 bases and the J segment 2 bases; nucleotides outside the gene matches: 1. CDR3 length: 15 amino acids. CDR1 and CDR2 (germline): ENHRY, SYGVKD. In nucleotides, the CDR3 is TGTGCCATCAGTGGGACTAGCGGGAGGCCCTACGAGCAGTACTTC. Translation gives CAISGTSGRPYEQYF.

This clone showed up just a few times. CDR3: CASSSRWYEQYF. The CDR3 coding sequence is TGTGCCAGCAGTTCCCGTTGGTACGAGCAGTACTTC. This chain joins TRBV6-5 and TRBJ2-7; D not resolved. The germline gives CDR1 MNHEY, CDR2 SVGAGI. The CDR3 length is 12 residues. Trimming took 4 bases from V and 4 from J, leaving 8 bases between them.

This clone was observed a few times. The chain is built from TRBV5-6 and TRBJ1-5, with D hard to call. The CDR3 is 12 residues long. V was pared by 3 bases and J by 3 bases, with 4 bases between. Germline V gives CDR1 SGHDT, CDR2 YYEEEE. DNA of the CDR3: TGTGCCAGCAGCTCCCCCAATCAGCCCCAGCATTTT. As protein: CASSSPNQPQHF.

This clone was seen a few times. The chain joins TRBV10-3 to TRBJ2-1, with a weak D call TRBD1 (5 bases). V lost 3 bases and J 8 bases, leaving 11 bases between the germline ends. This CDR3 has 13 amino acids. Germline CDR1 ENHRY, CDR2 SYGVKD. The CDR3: CAISDRVVHEQFF. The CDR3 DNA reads TGTGCCATCAGTGACAGGGTGGTCCATGAGCAGTTCTTC.